Below are 13 T cell receptor beta chains sequenced from a single sample in a study of T cell repertoires in cytomegalovirus infection. TCRdb independently ran MiXCR on the reads; one entry per CDR3 protein. This repertoire shows 640,000 or so distinct CDR3 sequences, around 32% found once; its top ten account for approximately 18%. Antigens for these TCRs are unknown. Source: cultured PBMCs, taken from culture after CMV antigen stimulation. Receptors were obtained from a human donor in good health (CMV status not recorded). Some clones in this sample may be carry-over from other donors' samples.

V is TRBV2 and J is TRBJ1-1; TRBD1 matches 7 bases. Germline-derived CDR1 and CDR2 are SNHLY and FYNNEI. The CDR3 totals 15 residues. Trimming took 4 bases from V and 2 from J; bases not matched to a gene: 7. The CDR3 here is CASSGQGGINTEAFF. The CDR3 DNA follows: TGTGCCAGCAGTGGACAGGGTGGGATCAACACTGAAGCTTTCTTT.

Here the CDR3 reads CASTLEENTGELFF. CDR3 bases: TGTGCCAGCACCCTGGAGGAGAACACCGGGGAGCTGTTTTTT. The J gene is TRBJ2-2, the V gene TRBV28; possible D gene TRBD2, 5 bases. This CDR3 has 14 amino acids. The V end was cut by 7 bases, the J end by 1 base, with 10 bases between. Germline V CDR1 and CDR2: MDHEN, SYDVKM.

This clonotype was recorded a few times. The chain is built from TRBV10-3 and TRBJ2-1; 15 nucleotides agree with TRBD2. The V and J ends lost 4 bases and 8 bases, in that order; junction bases with no gene match: 3. Germline loops: CDR1 ENHRY, CDR2 SYGVKD. This CDR3 has 15 amino acids. DNA of the CDR3: TGTGCCATCAGTGGAGGACTAGCGGGAGGGGATGAGCAGTTCTTC. It codes for CAISGGLAGGDEQFF.

The CDR3 loop reads CAWSADIIEKLFF. CDR3 DNA: TGTGCCTGGAGTGCTGACATCATCGAAAAACTGTTTTTT. This chain connects TRBV30 to TRBJ1-4; D gene unclear. Per the germline V gene, CDR1 is GTSNPN and CDR2 is SVGIG (reference sequence). Between the trimmed V and J ends, which lost 1 base and 8 bases, there was a span of 11 bases. This CDR3 spans 13 amino acids.

The chain couples TRBV14 to TRBJ2-1; D may be TRBD1 (5 bases). This CDR3 spans 13 amino acids. V lost 0 bases and J lost 9, with 9 bases in between. Germline CDR1 reads SGHDN; CDR2 reads FVKESK. CDR3 nucleotides: TGTGCCAGCAGCCAAGATTGGCAGGGTGAGCAGTTCTTC. Translation: CASSQDWQGEQFF.

The chain links TRBV6-2 or TRBV6-3 to TRBJ2-7; D perhaps matches TRBD2 (5 bases). Germline V gives CDR1 MNHEY, CDR2 SVGEGT. CDR3 size: 13 residues. Trimming removed 2 bases at V and 4 bases at J, with 9 bases between. The CDR3 coding sequence is TGTGCCAGCAGTTACGTTTCGGGATACGAGCAGTACTTC. Translated, it gives CASSYVSGYEQYF.

The chain uses TRBV12-5 and TRBJ2-5; 7 positions agree with TRBD1. The germline V gene has CDR1 LGHNT and CDR2 FRNRAP. Germline trimming cut 8 bases from V and 0 bases from J; bases unmatched to any gene: 3. The CDR3 contains 13 residues. The CDR3 is CASQGDNQETQYF. The CDR3 region has the DNA TGTGCTAGTCAGGGGGACAACCAAGAGACCCAGTACTTC.

CDR3 DNA sequence: TGTGCCAGCAGTGAGGCTGGACAGGGGTACAATGAGCAGTTCTTC. It yields the protein CASSEAGQGYNEQFF. V and J are TRBV2 and TRBJ2-1; 9 bases agree with TRBD1. There are 15 residues in the CDR3. CDR1 is SNHLY and CDR2 is FYNNEI in the germline V gene. V was clipped by 3 bases and J by 4 bases; unmatched bases: 4. Variable domain in full (rest from reference TRBV2 and TRBJ2-1): EPEVTQTPSHQVTQMGQEVILRCVPISNHLYFYWYRQILGQKVEFLVSFYNNEISEKSEIFDDQFSVERPDGSNFTLKIRSTKLEDSAMYFCASSEAGQGYNEQFFGPGTRLTVL.

This rearrangement joins TRBV10-3 to TRBJ2-7, with unresolved D. The CDR3 has 13 residues. Trimming cost V 6 bases and J 7 bases, with 16 bases left between them. Germline V CDR1 and CDR2: ENHRY, SYGVKD. The CDR3 DNA reads as TGTGCCATCAGCGACGACCTACTTTGGGAGCAGTACTTC. Translation gives CAISDDLLWEQYF.

This clonotype has more than one count but fewer than ten. The chain has TRBV15 and TRBJ1-1; D is unclear. CDR3 length: 15 amino acids. Germline V gives CDR1 LNHNV, CDR2 YYDKDF (reference sequence). V was shortened by 0 bases and J by 6 bases, with 14 bases between the two germline ends. The CDR3 region is CATSRDRAGGSEAFF. DNA for the CDR3: TGTGCCACCAGCAGAGATCGGGCCGGAGGATCTGAAGCTTTCTTT. The full variable domain, with the rest looked up from reference TRBV15 and TRBJ1-1, is DAMVIQNPRYQVTQFGKPVTLSCSQTLNHNVMYWYQQKSSQAPKLLFHYYDKDFNNEADTPDNFQSRRPNTSFCFLDIRSPGLGDTAMYLCATSRDRAGGSEAFFGQGTRLTVV.

The chain uses TRBV12-3 or TRBV12-4 and TRBJ2-3, with a tentative D call TRBD2 (5 bases). The V end lost 8 bases, the J end lost 0 bases, and 12 bases lay between the germline ends. The CDR3 consists of 14 residues. The CDR3 loop is CASGESPSTDTQYF. The CDR3 coding sequence is TGTGCCAGCGGGGAGTCCCCCAGCACAGATACGCAGTATTTT.

The J gene is TRBJ1-2, the V gene TRBV29-1, with 9 bases lining up with TRBD1. Looked up from germline, CDR1 is SQVTM and CDR2 is ANQGSEA. CDR3 length equals 12 residues. The V gene end was trimmed by 6 bases and the J gene end by 13 bases; junction bases not matched to a gene: 12. CDR3: CSVAGQGIVGTF. CDR3 DNA: TGCAGCGTCGCGGGACAGGGAATCGTCGGCACCTTC.

This clonotype has a handful of counts. The chain has TRBV7-6 and TRBJ1-1, with 8 nucleotides matching TRBD1. The germline gives CDR1 SGHVS, CDR2 FNYEAQ. Trimming at V came to 5 bases and at J to 2 bases, leaving 16 bases not matched to a gene. The CDR3 is made up of 18 amino acids. Here the CDR3 reads CASSPTLGTGRPNTEAFF. Written as DNA, the CDR3 is TGTGCCAGCAGCCCCACCCTCGGGACAGGTAGACCAAACACTGAAGCTTTCTTT.